This T cell receptor beta chain stems from a study of cytomegalovirus exposure and HLA in healthy donors. The study's findings and limits: The study recorded about 160 TCR beta chains that were cytomegalovirus-associated.

The primer mix had 60 Vbeta and 13 Jbeta primers. Sequencing used immunoSEQ multiplex PCR; TCRdb keeps in-frame clones, though not all of them. The sample carries 110,000 to 150,000 clones, about 80% recorded once. This CDR3 comprises 15 residues. The V gene's germline CDR1 is SNHLY and CDR2 FYNNEI. With V trimmed by 5 bases and J by 4 bases, 7 bases remained unmatched. A note on this clone: Its antigen is unknown.

Input material: PBMCs. J is TRBJ1-1 and V is TRBV2, with 10 bases identical to TRBD1. This TCR was recovered from a woman aged 25 to 39 in good health and CMV-seronegative. The CDR3 spells CASSPTRTGGTEAFF. CDR3 nucleotides: TGTGCCAGCAGTCCTACTCGGACAGGGGGCACTGAAGCTTTCTTT.